Presented here are 29 T cell receptor beta chains from one specimen sequenced in a study of T cells in Graves' hyperthyroidism and ophthalmopathy. The CDR3 regions of TCR beta were amplified from RNA transcripts. Initially, a first-round RT-PCR of the TCR CDR3 employed the HTBI primer set. TCRdb re-derived calls from the multiplex PCR reads in MiXCR, one entry per CDR3 protein. The sample has more than 650,000 distinct CDR3 sequences, around 15% seen once. Sequencing used blood. The source of these receptors is a woman aged 18-29 years with Graves' hyperthyroidism.

This clonotype was detected a few times. The chain couples TRBV7-9 to TRBJ1-1; D might be TRBD1 (5 bases). The V end was cut by 5 bases, the J end by 1 base, with 11 bases between. Germline V lookup: CDR1 SEHNR, CDR2 FQNEAQ (reference sequence). The length of the CDR3 is 14 residues. This CDR3 is CASSRGAANTEAFF. CDR3 nucleotide sequence: TGTGCCAGCAGCCGGGGCGCAGCGAACACTGAAGCTTTCTTT.

The sample holds many counts of this clonotype. The chain carries TRBV14 and TRBJ1-5, with D possibly TRBD1 on 5 matching bases. V was shortened by 9 bases and J by 0 bases, with 12 bases between the two germline ends. Germline CDR1 and CDR2: SGHDN and FVKESK. The CDR3 spans 14 residues. The CDR3 region has the DNA TGTGCCAGAAGGGGCTTTTATAGCAATCAGCCCCAGCATTTT. Amino acids: CARRGFYSNQPQHF. Looking up the rest from reference TRBV14 and TRBJ1-5 gives the full variable domain: EAGVTQFPSHSVIEKGQTVTLRCDPISGHDNLYWYRRVMGKEIKFLLHFVKESKQDESGMPNNRFLAERTGGTYSTLKVQPAELEDSGVYFCARRGFYSNQPQHFGDGTRLSIL.

V and J are TRBV28 and TRBJ2-7; 12 bases map to TRBD2. CDR3 size: 13 residues. The germline CDR1 and CDR2 sequences are MDHEN and SYDVKM. The J segment lost 7 bases and the V segment lost 10 bases, leaving 8 bases of the junction unmatched. CDR3 DNA: TGTGCCACGATGACTAGCGGGAGTCATGAGCAGTACTTC. It encodes CATMTSGSHEQYF.

This clonotype was recorded at least ten times. This chain connects TRBV5-4 to TRBJ2-3; D call uncertain. Germline CDR1 SGHNT, CDR2 YYREEE (reference sequence). Deletions cut 3 bases from V and 2 bases from J, with 13 bases between. This CDR3 is built from 15 residues. The CDR3 coding sequence is TGTGCCAGCAGCTCCCCCTCCCGAGACACAGATACGCAGTATTTT. It codes for CASSSPSRDTDTQYF.

Written as DNA, the CDR3 is TGTGCCATCAGTGATATAAGCGGGAGGGGTTCCGGGGAGCTGTTTTTT. Its translation is CAISDISGRGSGELFF. V and J are TRBV10-3 and TRBJ2-2, with 10 bases identical to TRBD2. V trimming: 3 bases; J trimming: 6 bases; junction bases outside the gene matches: 7. CDR1 and CDR2 from the germline V gene are ENHRY and SYGVKD. This CDR3 contains 16 residues.

This chain connects TRBV2 to TRBJ2-1; D is perhaps TRBD1 or TRBD2 (5 bases each). V was clipped by 3 bases and J by 0 bases, with 12 bases between them. This CDR3 comprises 16 residues. CDR1 is SNHLY, CDR2 FYNNEI, per germline. CDR3 protein: CASSEGEGISYNEQFF. As DNA, the CDR3 is TGTGCCAGCAGTGAGGGAGAGGGGATCTCCTACAATGAGCAGTTCTTC.

This clonotype was seen ten or more times. The gene calls are TRBV30 and TRBJ2-1; TRBD2 agrees at 12 bases. CDR3 length: 16 residues. Per germline, CDR1 GTSNPN and CDR2 SVGIG (reference sequence). The ends lost 1 base at V and 6 bases at J; junction bases unmatched: 7. The CDR3 nucleotides read TGTGCCTGGAGTGAACTAGCGGGAGGTAAACCCAATGAGCAGTTCTTC. Protein product: CAWSELAGGKPNEQFF. Full variable domain (remainder filled in from reference TRBV30 and TRBJ2-1): SQTIHQWPATLVQPVGSPLSLECTVEGTSNPNLYWYRQAAGRGLQLLFYSVGIGQISSEVPQNLSASRPQDRQFILSSKKLLLSDSGFYLCAWSELAGGKPNEQFFGPGTRLTVL.

The table lists this clonotype with a count of one. J is TRBJ2-1 and V is TRBV20-1; D gene ambiguous. Between the trimmed V and J ends, which lost 1 base and 0 bases, there was a span of 7 bases. Per germline, CDR1 DFQATT and CDR2 SNEGSKA (reference sequence). This CDR3 has 14 amino acids. The chain's CDR3 is CSARVSFSYNEQFF. The CDR3 DNA sequence: TGCAGTGCTAGAGTTAGTTTCTCCTACAATGAGCAGTTCTTC.

In this sample, this clonotype turned up many times. The gene calls are TRBV19 and TRBJ2-7; 9 nucleotides line up with TRBD1. V dropped 0 bases and J dropped 6; count of bases not matched to a gene: 6. The CDR3 covers 15 residues. In germline, CDR1 is LNHDA, CDR2 SQIVND (reference sequence). CDR3 sequence reads: CASSIDHRGRGEQYF. CDR3 DNA sequence: TGTGCCAGTAGTATAGACCACAGGGGGCGAGGCGAGCAGTACTTC.

This clonotype was observed a few times. This chain joins TRBV5-1 and TRBJ2-1; TRBD1 agrees at 9 bases. This CDR3 region has 15 residues. CDR1 is SGHRS and CDR2 is YFSETQ in the germline V gene. The V gene end was trimmed by 1 base and the J gene end by 7 bases; junction bases not matched to a gene: 6. The CDR3 reads CASSLYPDRGNEQFF. CDR3 sequence (DNA): TGCGCCAGCAGCTTGTACCCCGACAGGGGGAATGAGCAGTTCTTC.

In its sample, this clonotype was seen many times. The genes are TRBV7-2 and TRBJ2-1, with 8 bases aligning to TRBD2. Germline V lookup: CDR1 SGHTA, CDR2 FQGNSA. The CDR3 has 15 amino acids. After removal of 3 bases from V and 8 bases from J, the junction contained 9 bases not matched to a gene. The CDR3 is CASSFVSGSRHEQFF. CDR3 bases: TGTGCCAGCAGCTTTGTCAGCGGGAGCAGACATGAGCAGTTCTTC.

The J gene is TRBJ1-3, the V gene TRBV19; 7 bases map to TRBD1. Germline V gene sequence: CDR1 LNHDA, CDR2 SQIVND (reference sequence). The CDR3 spans 17 residues. Trimming took 3 bases from V and 2 from J; bases not matched to a gene: 10. CDR3 amino acids: CASSIRAGGLTGNTIYF. Here the CDR3 DNA reads TGTGCCAGTAGTATCAGGGCAGGGGGTCTGACTGGAAACACCATATATTTT.

The sample holds many counts of this clonotype. The chain employs TRBV6-1 and TRBJ2-5; 15 positions agree with TRBD2. The CDR3 has 17 amino acids. Germline-derived CDR1 and CDR2 are MNHNS and SASEGT. Trimming removed 6 bases from V and 5 bases from J; junction bases left unmatched: 10. The CDR3 spells CASSRGLAGGVGETQYF. DNA for the CDR3: TGTGCCAGCAGCCGTGGACTAGCGGGAGGGGTGGGGGAGACCCAGTACTTC.

Concerning this clonotype itself: Since the CDR3 does not end with the conserved phenylalanine or tryptophan, this likely comes from a read error. The chain recombines TRBV28 with TRBJ2-5, with 13 positions matching TRBD2. In germline, CDR1 is MDHEN, CDR2 SYDVKM. CDR3 length: 19 amino acids. The DNA of the CDR3 is TGTACCAGCAGTTTACAAGGACTAGCGGGAGTTTTGGAAGGAGAGACCCAGTACTTG. As protein: CTSSLQGLAGVLEGETQYL.

In its sample, this clonotype was seen many times. The J gene is TRBJ2-1, the V gene TRBV5-8, with 11 bases fitting TRBD2. The CDR3 length is 15 residues. Germline V gene data show CDR1 as SGHTS and CDR2 as YDEGEE. The junction had 2 bases not matched to a gene; V was cut back by 3 bases and J by 3 bases. The CDR3 DNA is TGTGCCAGCAGCTGGGGACTAGCGGACTACAATGAGCAGTTCTTC. It translates to CASSWGLADYNEQFF.

The V call is TRBV4-2, the J call TRBJ2-1; D remains ambiguous. With 1 base removed from V and 9 bases from J, the gap between germline ends came to 16 bases. In germline, CDR1 is LGHNA, CDR2 YNFKEQ. The CDR3 contains 15 residues. CDR3 region: CASSQGNTVGGEQFF. The DNA of the CDR3 is TGTGCCAGCAGCCAAGGGAACACGGTTGGTGGTGAGCAGTTCTTC.

CDR3 sequence reads: CSVEPADYAEAFF. In DNA form, the CDR3 reads TGCAGCGTTGAGCCAGCGGATTACGCTGAAGCTTTCTTT. This chain uses TRBV29-1 with TRBJ1-1; D not resolved. CDR1 and CDR2 (germline): SQVTM, ANQGSEA. The CDR3 spans 13 residues. V gave up 3 bases and J gave up 6 bases, with 14 bases separating them.

Ten or more counts support this clonotype. The chain couples TRBV10-3 to TRBJ1-2; D remains ambiguous. Germline loops: CDR1 ENHRY, CDR2 SYGVKD. V gave up 3 bases and J gave up 2 bases, with 13 bases separating them. The CDR3 runs to 15 residues. CDR3 coding DNA: TGTGCCATCAGTGACCTTGACTGGCTGAACTATGGCTACACCTTC. As protein: CAISDLDWLNYGYTF.

In its sample, this clonotype was seen many times. The V call is TRBV7-2, the J call TRBJ1-6; D gene unclear. The CDR3 sequence is 14 residues long. The germline V and J ends were trimmed by 5 bases and 5 bases, with 10 bases remaining between them. Per the germline V gene, CDR1 is SGHTA and CDR2 is FQGNSA. For the CDR3, the DNA is TGTGCCAGCAGCCCTCGAAGAGATAATTCACCCCTCCACTTT. Protein: CASSPRRDNSPLHF.

This clonotype was seen repeatedly, ten times or more. The J gene is TRBJ1-2, the V gene TRBV11-2, with TRBD1 identical over 7 bases. There are 16 residues in the CDR3. V was clipped by 5 bases and J by 2 bases; unmatched bases: 11. CDR1 SGHAT and CDR2 FQNNGV come from the germline V gene. The CDR3 DNA is TGTGCCAGCAGCGCTTCAGGACAGGCTCGAAACTATGGCTACACCTTC. Its protein product is CASSASGQARNYGYTF.

This clonotype was seen repeatedly, ten times or more. The chain uses TRBV18 and TRBJ1-2, with no clear D. The CDR3 spans 15 residues. The V gene lost 0 bases and the J gene lost 3 bases, with 11 bases spanning the gap. Looked up from germline, CDR1 is KGHSH and CDR2 is LQKENI. As DNA, the CDR3 is TGTGCCAGCTCACCACCGGACGGTACCTACTATGGCTACACCTTC. It yields the protein CASSPPDGTYYGYTF.

In its sample, this clonotype was seen a few times. The chain joins TRBV6-1 to TRBJ1-1; 9 bases map to TRBD1. This CDR3 spans 12 amino acids. J lost 9 bases, V lost 6 bases, and 5 bases had no gene match. Germline assignment: CDR1 MNHNS and CDR2 SASEGT. The DNA of the CDR3 is TGTGCCAGCAGGGTAGACAGGGGGAAAGCTTTCTTT. Its translation is CASRVDRGKAFF.

The chain is built from TRBV10-1 and TRBJ2-2, with no clear D. The CDR3 runs 14 residues. Per the germline V gene, CDR1 is WNHNN and CDR2 is SYGVQD (reference sequence). V dropped 5 bases and J dropped 5 bases, with 12 bases sitting between them. Here the CDR3 reads CASSHNSETGELFF. The CDR3 DNA sequence: TGCGCCAGCAGTCATAATTCAGAGACCGGGGAGCTGTTTTTT.

The J gene is TRBJ1-5, the V gene TRBV7-9; D is perhaps TRBD1 (6 bases). The CDR3 spans 16 residues. V lost 4 bases and J 6 bases, leaving 19 bases between the germline ends. Germline V gives CDR1 SEHNR, CDR2 FQNEAQ (reference sequence). The CDR3 bases are TGTGCCAGCAGCTCGCGGGGTGGACAGCATATTCAGCCCCAGCATTTT. Protein: CASSSRGGQHIQPQHF.

This clonotype was detected only a few times. This chain links TRBV7-6 with TRBJ1-5; TRBD1 aligns across 7 bases. This CDR3 is built from 15 residues. Germline values: CDR1 SGHVS, CDR2 FNYEAQ. J lost 3 bases, V lost 3 bases, and 5 bases had no gene match. CDR3 DNA: TGTGCCAGCAGCTTGGGAGACAGGGTCAATCAGCCCCAGCATTTT. Its protein is CASSLGDRVNQPQHF.

The chain carries TRBV9 and TRBJ2-4; D remains ambiguous. V was trimmed by 2 bases and J by 3 bases, leaving 9 bases between them. Germline CDR1 and CDR2: SGDLS and YYNGEE. CDR3 length: 14 amino acids. In nucleotides, the CDR3 is TGTGCCAGCAGCGTTAGCCCGAGCAAAAACATTCAGTACTTC. It translates to CASSVSPSKNIQYF.

This clonotype showed up many times. Here the CDR3 reads CASSHPGTIDDTQYF. The CDR3, as DNA: TGTGCCAGCAGCCACCCCGGGACTATAGATGATACGCAGTATTTT. This rearrangement joins TRBV3-1 to TRBJ2-3, with 7 bases lining up with TRBD2. The V gene end was trimmed by 3 bases and the J gene end by 6 bases; junction bases not matched to a gene: 9. CDR1 LGHDT and CDR2 YNNKEL come from the germline V gene (reference sequence). This CDR3 has 15 amino acids.

This clonotype was seen ten or more times. The rearrangement uses TRBV24-1 and TRBJ1-1, with no clear D. Per the germline V gene, CDR1 is KGHDR and CDR2 is SFDVKD. Trimming cost V 4 bases and J 5 bases, with 13 bases left between them. The length of the CDR3 is 14 residues. Here the CDR3 reads CATSESDPRTEAFF. The DNA of the CDR3 is TGTGCCACCAGTGAGTCGGACCCGAGGACTGAAGCTTTCTTT.

The chain joins TRBV27 to TRBJ2-5, with D perhaps given as TRBD1 or TRBD2 (6 bases each). The germline V and J ends were trimmed by 0 bases and 4 bases, with 15 bases remaining between them. The CDR3 loop spans 16 amino acids. Germline V CDR1 and CDR2: MNHEY, SMNVEV (reference sequence). CDR3 bases: TGTGCCAGCAGTTTATCCGTACAGGGAGGAATAGAGACCCAGTACTTC. Its translation is CASSLSVQGGIETQYF.